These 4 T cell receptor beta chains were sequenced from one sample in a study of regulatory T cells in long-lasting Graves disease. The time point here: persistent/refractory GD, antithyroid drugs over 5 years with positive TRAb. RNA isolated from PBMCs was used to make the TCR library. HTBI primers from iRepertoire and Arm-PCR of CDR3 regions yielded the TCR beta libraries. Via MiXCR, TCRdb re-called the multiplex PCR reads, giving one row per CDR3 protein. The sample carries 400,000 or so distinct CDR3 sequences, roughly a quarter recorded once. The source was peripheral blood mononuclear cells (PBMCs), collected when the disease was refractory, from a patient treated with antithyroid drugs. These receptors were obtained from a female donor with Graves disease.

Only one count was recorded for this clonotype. This CDR3 reads CATSRDRGGVGTEAFF. DNA for the CDR3: TGTGCCACCAGCAGAGATCGGGGAGGAGTGGGCACTGAAGCTTTCTTT. The J gene is TRBJ1-1, the V gene TRBV15; D uncertain. V was trimmed by 0 bases and J by 4 bases, leaving 15 bases between them. In germline, CDR1 is LNHNV, CDR2 YYDKDF (reference sequence). This CDR3 has 16 residues. The full variable domain, with the rest looked up from reference TRBV15 and TRBJ1-1, is DAMVIQNPRYQVTQFGKPVTLSCSQTLNHNVMYWYQQKSSQAPKLLFHYYDKDFNNEADTPDNFQSRRPNTSFCFLDIRSPGLGDTAMYLCATSRDRGGVGTEAFFGQGTRLTVV.

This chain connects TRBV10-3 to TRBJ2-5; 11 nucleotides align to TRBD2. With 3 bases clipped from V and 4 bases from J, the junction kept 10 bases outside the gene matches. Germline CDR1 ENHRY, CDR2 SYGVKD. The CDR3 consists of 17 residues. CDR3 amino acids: CAISDQNSGRARETQYF. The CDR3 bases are TGTGCCATCAGTGATCAAAATAGCGGGAGGGCTCGAGAGACCCAGTACTTC.

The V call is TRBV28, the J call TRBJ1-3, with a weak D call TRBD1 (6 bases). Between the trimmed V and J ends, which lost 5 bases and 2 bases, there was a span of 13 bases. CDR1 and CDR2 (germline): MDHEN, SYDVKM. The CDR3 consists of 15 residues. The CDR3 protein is CASSKAAGAGNTIYF. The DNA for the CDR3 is TGTGCCAGCAGTAAAGCGGCAGGGGCTGGAAACACCATATATTTT. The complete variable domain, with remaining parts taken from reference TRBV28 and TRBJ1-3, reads DVKVTQSSRYLVKRTGEKVFLECVQDMDHENMFWYRQDPGLGLRLIYFSYDVKMKEKGDIPEGYSVSREKKERFSLILESASTNQTSMYLCASSKAAGAGNTIYFGEGSWLTVV.

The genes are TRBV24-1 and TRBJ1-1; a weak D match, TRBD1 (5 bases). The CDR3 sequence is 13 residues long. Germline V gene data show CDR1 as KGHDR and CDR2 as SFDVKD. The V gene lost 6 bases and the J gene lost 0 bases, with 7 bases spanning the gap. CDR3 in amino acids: CATSRGLNTEAFF. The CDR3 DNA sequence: TGTGCCACCAGTCGGGGACTGAACACTGAAGCTTTCTTT.